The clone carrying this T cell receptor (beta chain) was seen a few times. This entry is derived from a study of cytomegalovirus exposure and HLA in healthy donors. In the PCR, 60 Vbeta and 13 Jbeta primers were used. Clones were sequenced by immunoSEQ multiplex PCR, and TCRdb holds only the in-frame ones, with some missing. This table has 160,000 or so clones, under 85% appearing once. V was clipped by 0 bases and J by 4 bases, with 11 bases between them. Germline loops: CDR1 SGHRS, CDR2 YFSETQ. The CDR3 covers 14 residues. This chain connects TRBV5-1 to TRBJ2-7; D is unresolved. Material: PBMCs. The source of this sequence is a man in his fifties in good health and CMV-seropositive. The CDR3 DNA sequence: TGCGCCAGCAGCTTGGAACCAGGTATTTACGAGCAGTACTTC. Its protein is CASSLEPGIYEQYF.